One sample yielded the 10 T cell receptor beta chains listed below, sequenced in a study of blood T cell repertoires in COVID-19. The data were produced by immunoSEQ multiplex PCR, yet TCRdb's version contains in-frame clones alone and is incomplete. The data contain over 30,000 clones, roughly 82% of them singletons. The sequenced sample was peripheral blood. Receptors were obtained from a man older than 75 with active or convalescent COVID-19.

J is TRBJ2-7 and V is TRBV27; D possibly corresponds to TRBD1 (6 bases). Trimming took 6 bases from V and 4 from J, leaving 16 bases between them. CDR3 length: 14 residues. CDR1 and CDR2 (germline): MNHEY, SMNVEV (reference sequence). The CDR3 DNA reads TGTGCCAGCAGCATAATACAGGGCGGGTACGAGCAGTACTTC. This sequence encodes CASSIIQGGYEQYF.

The gene calls are TRBV24-1 and TRBJ2-1; 11 positions match TRBD2. The germline V gene encodes CDR1 KGHDR and CDR2 SFDVKD. The CDR3 is 16 amino acids. V lost 4 bases to trimming and J lost 4 bases; unmatched junction nucleotides: 5. The CDR3 spells CATSETGTSGYNEQFF. The CDR3 DNA sequence: TGTGCCACCAGTGAGACCGGGACTAGCGGATACAATGAGCAGTTCTTC.

This sequence joins TRBV7-2 and TRBJ2-1; 11 bases map to TRBD2. The ends lost 0 bases at V and 5 bases at J; junction bases unmatched: 3. This CDR3 spans 16 amino acids. Germline CDR1 reads SGHTA; CDR2 reads FQGNSA. The CDR3, as DNA: TGTGCCAGCAGCTTAGCGCCGGGACTAGCGGACAATGAGCAGTTCTTC. Its translation is CASSLAPGLADNEQFF.

The J gene is TRBJ1-6, the V gene TRBV5-5; 9 positions agree with TRBD1. V was pared by 4 bases and J by 5 bases, with 7 bases of the junction left unmatched. This CDR3 has 16 amino acids. Germline V gene sequence: CDR1 SGHKS, CDR2 YYEKEE (reference sequence). Written as DNA, the CDR3 is TGTGCCAGCAGCAGTTATACAGGGGGCGATAATTCACCCCTCCACTTT. The encoded protein is CASSSYTGGDNSPLHF.

The chain carries TRBV10-3 and TRBJ1-2, with D perhaps TRBD1 (5 bases). CDR3 length: 13 amino acids. V was pared by 5 bases and J by 1 base, with 8 bases between. Germline V gene lookup returns CDR1 ENHRY and CDR2 SYGVKD. CDR3 amino acids: CAISPQGNYGYTF. The CDR3 bases are TGTGCCATCAGTCCCCAGGGTAACTATGGCTACACCTTC.

CDR3 loop: CAISESGTGGQNTGELFF. DNA for the CDR3: TGTGCCATCAGTGAGTCAGGGACGGGAGGACAGAACACCGGGGAGCTGTTTTTT. The V call is TRBV10-3, the J call TRBJ2-2; 7 bases are a match to TRBD2. The CDR3 has 18 amino acids. Germline V CDR1 and CDR2: ENHRY, SYGVKD. V was clipped by 0 bases and J by 1 base; unmatched bases: 8.

V and J are TRBV29-1 and TRBJ2-7; 13 bases line up with TRBD2. V lost 6 bases and J lost 5; bases outside the gene matches: 4. Germline lookup yields CDR1 SQVTM and CDR2 ANQGSEA. The CDR3 covers 13 residues. Written as DNA, the CDR3 is TGCAGCGTCTCCGGACTAGCGGGAGACGAGCAGTACTTC. Translation gives CSVSGLAGDEQYF.

CDR3 amino acids: CASSRTSGRLPYEQYF. CDR3 nucleotides: TGTGCCAGCAGCCGCACTAGCGGGAGGTTGCCCTACGAGCAGTACTTC. This chain uses TRBV11-2 with TRBJ2-7; 12 bases map to TRBD2. V was clipped by 5 bases and J by 2 bases; unmatched bases: 7. Germline CDR1 SGHAT, CDR2 FQNNGV. This CDR3 spans 16 amino acids. The whole variable domain, remainder taken from reference TRBV11-2 and TRBJ2-7, is EAGVAQSPRYKIIEKRQSVAFWCNPISGHATLYWYQQILGQGPKLLIQFQNNGVVDDSQLPKDRFSAERLKGVDSTLKIQPAKLEDSAVYLCASSRTSGRLPYEQYFGPGTRLTVT.

The chain recombines TRBV19 with TRBJ1-6, with 10 nucleotides matching TRBD1. Germline V gives CDR1 LNHDA, CDR2 SQIVND (reference sequence). Trimming removed 4 bases from V and 10 bases from J; junction bases left unmatched: 4. The CDR3 is made up of 14 amino acids. CDR3 region: CASSKDRGHSPLHF. The CDR3 DNA reads TGTGCCAGTAGTAAAGACAGGGGGCACTCACCCCTCCACTTT.

The CDR3 coding sequence is TGTGCCAGCTCACCTCTCGCGGCGGAGACCCAGTACTTC. As protein: CASSPLAAETQYF. The chain links TRBV18 to TRBJ2-5; the D is unclear. Deletions cut 3 bases from V and 5 bases from J, with 10 bases between. The CDR3 consists of 13 residues. Germline CDR1 reads KGHSH; CDR2 reads LQKENI. Full variable domain (remainder filled in from reference TRBV18 and TRBJ2-5): NAGVMQNPRHLVRRRGQEARLRCSPMKGHSHVYWYRQLPEEGLKFMVYLQKENIIDESGMPKERFSAEFPKEGPSILRIQQVVRGDSAAYFCASSPLAAETQYFGPGTRLLVL.